The TCR beta chain described here comes from a study of cytomegalovirus exposure and HLA in healthy donors. Study-wide results and limits: Highest at DRB1 and lowest at HLA-C, TCR association rates differed among HLA loci in a later analysis. Many donors carried some public TCRs, although rarity characterized most TCR sequences. Highly shared variants forming one cluster were likely a sequencing artifact.

With respect to this clone: The antigen remains unidentified.

Whereas donors were nominally healthy upon sampling, unrecorded immune exposures were probable. Looked up from germline, CDR1 is SGDLS and CDR2 is YYNGEE. The CDR3 consists of 15 residues. The V end was cut by 4 bases, the J end by 4 bases, with 17 bases between. Use of 60 Vbeta and 13 Jbeta primers characterized the PCR. Sequencing used immunoSEQ multiplex PCR; TCRdb keeps in-frame clones, though not all of them. The sample has about 140,000 clones, roughly three quarters seen once. This TCR was sampled from a woman in her thirties in good health and CMV-seronegative. The chain has TRBV9 and TRBJ1-2; D is possibly TRBD1 (6 bases). The sequenced sample consisted of PBMCs. CDR3 in amino acids: CASSPRTEDVYGYTF. The CDR3 DNA reads TGTGCCAGCAGCCCTCGGACAGAAGATGTCTATGGCTACACCTTC.